This TCR beta chain is drawn from a study of T-cell memory formation after mild COVID-19. Findings and limits, study-wide: Detection of some responders pre-infection suggested pre-existing cross-reactive memory T cells participated.

Worth noting for this clonotype: Its antigen is unknown.

CDR1 is LGHNA, CDR2 YSLEER, per germline. Trimming cost V 0 bases and J 2 bases, with 8 bases left between them. There are 16 residues in the CDR3. MiXCR, applied by TCRdb to the 5' RACE reads, yields one record per CDR3 protein. The table records roughly 600,000 distinct CDR3 sequences, more than 15% of them present only once. This clonotype originated in an adult woman who had mild COVID-19 (a few samples of this study predate the infection). Cell type and time point are not known. The sequenced sample consisted of PBMCs or a T cell subset sorted from them (not recorded which). The chain joins TRBV4-3 to TRBJ2-6; unclear D gene. The CDR3 reads CASSQDTQTGANVLTF. The CDR3, as DNA: TGCGCCAGCAGCCAAGATACCCAGACTGGGGCCAACGTCCTGACTTTC.